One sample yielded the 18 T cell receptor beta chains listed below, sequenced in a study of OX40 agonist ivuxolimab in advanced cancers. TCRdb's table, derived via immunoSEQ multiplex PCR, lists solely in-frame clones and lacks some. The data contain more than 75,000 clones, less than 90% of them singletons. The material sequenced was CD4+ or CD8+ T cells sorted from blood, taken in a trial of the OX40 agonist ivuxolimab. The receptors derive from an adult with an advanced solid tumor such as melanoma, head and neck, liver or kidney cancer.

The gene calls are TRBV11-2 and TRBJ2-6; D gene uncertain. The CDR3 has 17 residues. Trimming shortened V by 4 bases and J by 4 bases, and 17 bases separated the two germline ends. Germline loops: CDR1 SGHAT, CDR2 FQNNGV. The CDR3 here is CASSSNHQALGANVLTF. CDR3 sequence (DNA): TGTGCCAGCAGCTCAAACCATCAGGCTTTGGGGGCCAACGTCCTGACTTTC. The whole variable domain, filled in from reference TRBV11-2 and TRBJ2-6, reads EAGVAQSPRYKIIEKRQSVAFWCNPISGHATLYWYQQILGQGPKLLIQFQNNGVVDDSQLPKDRFSAERLKGVDSTLKIQPAKLEDSAVYLCASSSNHQALGANVLTFGAGSRLTVL.

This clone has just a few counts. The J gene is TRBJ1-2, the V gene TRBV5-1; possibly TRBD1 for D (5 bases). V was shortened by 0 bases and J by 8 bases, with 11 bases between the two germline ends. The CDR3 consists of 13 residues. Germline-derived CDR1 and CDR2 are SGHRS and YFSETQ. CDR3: CASSLVGDKGYTF. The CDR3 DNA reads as TGCGCCAGCAGCTTGGTGGGGGATAAGGGCTACACCTTC.

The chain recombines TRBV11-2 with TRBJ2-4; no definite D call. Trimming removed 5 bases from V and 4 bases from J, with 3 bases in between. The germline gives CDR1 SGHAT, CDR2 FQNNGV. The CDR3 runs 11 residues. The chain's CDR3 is CASSTKNIQYF. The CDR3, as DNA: TGTGCCAGCAGCACAAAAAACATTCAGTACTTC.

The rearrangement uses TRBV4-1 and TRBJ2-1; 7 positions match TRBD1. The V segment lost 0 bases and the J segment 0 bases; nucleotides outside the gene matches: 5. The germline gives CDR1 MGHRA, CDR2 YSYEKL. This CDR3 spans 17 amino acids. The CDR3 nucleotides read TGCGCCAGCAGCCAAGACCGGACAGGTCACTCCTACAATGAGCAGTTCTTC. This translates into CASSQDRTGHSYNEQFF.

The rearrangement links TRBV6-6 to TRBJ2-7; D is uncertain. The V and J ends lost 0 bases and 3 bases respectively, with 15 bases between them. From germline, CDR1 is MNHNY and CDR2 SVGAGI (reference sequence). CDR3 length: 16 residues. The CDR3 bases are TGTGCCAGCAGTTACTCTCGTAGACCAGGTAGCTACGAGCAGTACTTC. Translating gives CASSYSRRPGSYEQYF.

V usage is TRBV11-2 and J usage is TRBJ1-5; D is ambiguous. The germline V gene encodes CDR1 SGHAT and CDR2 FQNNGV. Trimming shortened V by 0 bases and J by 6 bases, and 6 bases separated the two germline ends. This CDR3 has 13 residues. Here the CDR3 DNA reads TGTGCCAGCAGCTTAGATCGGGTTCAGCCCCAGCATTTT. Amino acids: CASSLDRVQPQHF.

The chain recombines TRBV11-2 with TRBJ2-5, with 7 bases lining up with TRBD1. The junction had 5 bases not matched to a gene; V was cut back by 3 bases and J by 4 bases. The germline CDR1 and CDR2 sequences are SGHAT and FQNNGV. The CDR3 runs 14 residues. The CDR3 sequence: CASSFFAGGETQYF. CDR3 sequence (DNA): TGTGCCAGCAGCTTCTTTGCAGGGGGAGAGACCCAGTACTTC.

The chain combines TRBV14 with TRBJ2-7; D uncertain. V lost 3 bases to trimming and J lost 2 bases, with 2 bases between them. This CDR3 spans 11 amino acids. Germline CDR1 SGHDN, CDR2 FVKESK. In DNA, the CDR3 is TGTGCCAGCAGCCACACCTACGAGCAGTACTTC. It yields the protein CASSHTYEQYF.

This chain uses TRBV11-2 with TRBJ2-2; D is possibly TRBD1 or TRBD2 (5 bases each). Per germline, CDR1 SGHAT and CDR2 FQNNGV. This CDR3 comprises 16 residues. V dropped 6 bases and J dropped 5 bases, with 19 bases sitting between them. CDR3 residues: CASSATTGPMTGELFF. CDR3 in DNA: TGTGCCAGCAGTGCCACAACGGGACCCATGACCGGGGAGCTGTTTTTT.

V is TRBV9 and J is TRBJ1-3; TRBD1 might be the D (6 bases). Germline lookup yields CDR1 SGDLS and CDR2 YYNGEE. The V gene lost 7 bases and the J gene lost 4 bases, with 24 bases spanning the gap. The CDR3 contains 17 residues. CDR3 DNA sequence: TGTGCCAGCGGAGGTTTCGCGGCAGGGGCGAAGGGAAACACCATATATTTT. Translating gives CASGGFAAGAKGNTIYF.

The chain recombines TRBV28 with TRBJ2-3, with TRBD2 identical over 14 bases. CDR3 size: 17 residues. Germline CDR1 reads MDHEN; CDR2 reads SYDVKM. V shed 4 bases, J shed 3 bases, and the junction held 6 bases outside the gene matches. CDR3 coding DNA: TGTGCCAGCAGTTCTGGACTAGCGGGGGGAGTTACAGATACGCAGTATTTT. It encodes CASSSGLAGGVTDTQYF.

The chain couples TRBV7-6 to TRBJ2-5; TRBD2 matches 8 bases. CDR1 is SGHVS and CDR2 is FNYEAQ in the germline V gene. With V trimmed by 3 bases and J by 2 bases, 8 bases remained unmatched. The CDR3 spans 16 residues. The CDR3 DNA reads TGTGCCAGCAGCTTCACCCCCGGGGGGGGACAAGAGACCCAGTACTTC. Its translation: CASSFTPGGGQETQYF.

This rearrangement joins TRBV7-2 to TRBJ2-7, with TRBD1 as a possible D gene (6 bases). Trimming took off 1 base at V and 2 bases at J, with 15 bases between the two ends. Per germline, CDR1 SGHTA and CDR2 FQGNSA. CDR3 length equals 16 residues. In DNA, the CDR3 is TGTGCCAGCAGCTTAGGATCGCAGGGGCCGCCCTACGAGCAGTACTTC. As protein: CASSLGSQGPPYEQYF.

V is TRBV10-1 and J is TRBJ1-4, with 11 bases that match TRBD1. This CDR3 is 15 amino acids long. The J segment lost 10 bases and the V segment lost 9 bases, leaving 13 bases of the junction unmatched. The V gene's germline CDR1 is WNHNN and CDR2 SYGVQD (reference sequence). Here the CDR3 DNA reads TGCGCCAGTAGCGACGGGGGGACAGGGGGGTTAAAACTGTTTTTT. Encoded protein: CASSDGGTGGLKLFF.

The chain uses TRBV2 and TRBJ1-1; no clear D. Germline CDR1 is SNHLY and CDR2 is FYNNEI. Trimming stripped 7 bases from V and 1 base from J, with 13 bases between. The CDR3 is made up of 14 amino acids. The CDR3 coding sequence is TGTGCCAGCACTGGTAGACGAACGAACACTGAAGCTTTCTTT. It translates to CASTGRRTNTEAFF.

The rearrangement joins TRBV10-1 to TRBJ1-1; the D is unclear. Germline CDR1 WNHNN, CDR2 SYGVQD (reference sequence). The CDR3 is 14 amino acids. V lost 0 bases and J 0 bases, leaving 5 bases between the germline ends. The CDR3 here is CASSESTMNTEAFF. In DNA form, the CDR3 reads TGCGCCAGCAGTGAGTCAACGATGAACACTGAAGCTTTCTTT.

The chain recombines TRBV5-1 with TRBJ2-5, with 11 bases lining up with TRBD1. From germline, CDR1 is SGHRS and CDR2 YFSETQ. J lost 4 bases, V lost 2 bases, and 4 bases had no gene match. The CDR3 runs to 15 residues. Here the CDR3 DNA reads TGCGCCAGCAGCTTCGAAGGGACAGGGGGAGAGACCCAGTACTTC. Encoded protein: CASSFEGTGGETQYF.

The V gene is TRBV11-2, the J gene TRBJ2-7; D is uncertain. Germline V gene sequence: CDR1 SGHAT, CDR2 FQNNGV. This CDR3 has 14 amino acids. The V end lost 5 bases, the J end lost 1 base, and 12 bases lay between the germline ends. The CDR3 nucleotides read TGTGCCAGCAGCCTGACGTCCCTGTCCTACGAGCAGTACGTC. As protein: CASSLTSLSYEQYV.